The rows below give T cell receptor beta chains drawn from one sample of a study of beta chain features in type 1 diabetes. Sequencing was performed with immunoSEQ multiplex PCR; in TCRdb, only in-frame clones are kept and a portion is missing. Here the sample spans under 300,000 clones, under 8.5% being singletons. The sequencing input was central memory CD4+ T cells from blood. Receptor source: a woman aged 18-29 years in good health. Each CDR3 is given with its conserved first and last residue.

>TRBJ2-7|13|TRBV30
CAWGIGLSYEQYF
>TRBJ1-5|15|TRBV5-1
CASSPGTARNQPQHF
>TRBJ2-6|18|TRBV18
CASSPRQGDSSGANVLTF
>TRBJ2-2|16|TRBV4-3
CASSEISGGDTGELFF
>TRBJ2-2|15|TRBV2
CASRRLAGGPGELFF
>TRBJ2-7|16|TRBV15
CATSRLTSDPSYEQYF
>TRBJ2-1|12|TRBV5-1
CASSLVGGEQFF
>TRBJ2-2|14|TRBV11-2
CATRPGLQTGELFF
>TRBJ1-1|14|TRBV6-6
CASRGQGGNTEAFF
>TRBJ2-1|12|TRBV28
CASRDTWDEQFF
>TRBJ2-5|14|TRBV5-6
CASSNYRGHATQYF
>TRBJ1-5|15|TRBV5-6
CASSLRTGAGQPQHF
>TRBJ2-7|12|TRBV2
CASKVVSYEQYF
>TRBJ1-6|15|TRBV6-5
CASSLQTGMNSPLHF
>TRBJ2-5|13|TRBV28
CASSLSGKETQYF
>TRBJ1-1|15|TRBV11-2
CASSLAQGRYTEAFF
>TRBJ2-3|14|TRBV29-1
CSVAVGQGADTQYF
>TRBJ2-3|16|TRBV10-3
CAMGAGGNGITDTQYF
>TRBJ2-1|13|TRBV9
CASSDRPYNEQFF
>TRBJ1-4|15|TRBV7-9
CASSPAGRPNEKLFF
>TRBJ2-7|17|TRBV7-2
CASSLGGTSGRAYEQYF
>TRBJ2-7|14|TRBV7-8
CASSLGLMGYEQYF
>TRBJ1-6|14|TRBV4-3
CASNGGSYNSPLHF
>TRBJ2-1|15|TRBV7-9
CASSLVWGSYNEQFF
>TRBJ2-5|14|TRBV5-4
CASSVRLESETQYF
>TRBJ2-1|12|TRBV6-6
CASSAIGGEQFF
>TRBJ2-3|12|TRBV2
CASNNEGVTQYF
>TRBJ2-1|18|TRBV7-9
CASSFTGTSGSSYNEQFF
>TRBJ2-5|12|TRBV29-1
CSVEQDQETQYF
>TRBJ1-2|13|TRBV28
CASRRQGDYGYTF
>TRBJ2-1|15|TRBV7-2
CASSLGRGVTNEQFF
>TRBJ2-5|16|TRBV5-8
CASSLDFGTGRETQYF
>TRBJ1-5|15|TRBV15
CATSKDRGGDQPQHF
>TRBJ1-1|16|TRBV6-5
CASSYLSPLGYTEAFF
>TRBJ1-2|15|TRBV7-2
CASSPGQLKNYGYTF
>TRBJ2-6|15|TRBV5-1
CASEEGAYGANVLTF